The 2 T cell receptor beta chains below come from one sample, sequenced in a study of technical replicates of blood from a few donors. Produced via immunoSEQ multiplex PCR; TCRdb's table is partial and in-frame only. This table has 99,000 or so clones, roughly 96% appearing once. Sequenced: T cells isolated from PBMCs. The origin of the receptors is a human donor in good health.

The J gene is TRBJ2-7, the V gene TRBV6-6; a possible D gene is TRBD1 (6 bases). The CDR3 is 13 amino acids. Germline lookup yields CDR1 MNHNY and CDR2 SVGAGI (reference sequence). Deletions cut 7 bases from V and 4 bases from J, with 14 bases between. DNA of the CDR3: TGTGCCAGCACCGGAGTACAGGGTTACGAGCAGTACTTC. This translates into CASTGVQGYEQYF.

V is TRBV19 and J is TRBJ1-5; no firm D call. V gave up 3 bases and J gave up 4 bases, with 7 bases separating them. CDR1 LNHDA and CDR2 SQIVND come from the germline V gene (reference sequence). There are 13 residues in the CDR3. CDR3 sequence reads: CASSIGGNQPQHF. CDR3 sequence (DNA): TGTGCCAGTAGTATCGGTGGTAATCAGCCCCAGCATTTT.